This T cell receptor beta chain was found in a study of glioma-infiltrating T cells after dendritic cell vaccination. Sequencing used immunoSEQ multiplex PCR; TCRdb keeps in-frame clones, though not all of them. The table shows roughly 100,000 clones, with 81% occurring only once. CDR3 length: 13 amino acids. The germline CDR1 and CDR2 sequences are MNHEY and SMNVEV (reference sequence). V lost 2 bases to trimming and J lost 9 bases, with 11 bases between them. The rearrangement joins TRBV27 to TRBJ1-5, with D possibly TRBD1 on 6 matching bases. Sequencing used blood, obtained before dendritic cell vaccination. This receptor was taken from a human donor with glioblastoma. The CDR3 protein is CASSLRGGRPQHF. CDR3 DNA: TGTGCCAGCAGTTTACGGGGGGGGCGGCCCCAGCATTTT.